This T cell receptor beta chain was sequenced during a study of control samples from healthy donors and cancer patients. CDR1 is GTSNPN and CDR2 is SVGIG in the germline V gene (reference sequence). CDR3 size: 13 residues. Deletions cut 7 bases from V and 3 bases from J, with 13 bases between. Method: immunoSEQ multiplex PCR; TCRdb's copy keeps in-frame clones and lacks some. The table records tens of thousands of clones, approximately 94% of them present only once. The sequencing input was PBMCs. The TCR was taken from a man aged 25-45 years with colorectal cancer. The V gene is TRBV30, the J gene TRBJ1-5; possibly TRBD1 for D (6 bases). CDR3 protein: CAFADSHNQPQHF. The CDR3, as DNA: TGTGCCTTCGCGGACAGTCACAATCAGCCCCAGCATTTT.